This record looks at one TCR beta chain sequence and its context. Its antigen is not identified. This sample is part of a study of cytomegalovirus exposure and HLA in healthy donors. The J segment lost 0 bases and the V segment lost 4 bases, leaving 2 bases of the junction unmatched. Germline values: CDR1 SGHNT, CDR2 YYREEE (reference sequence). The CDR3 has 15 residues. Primers: 60 Vbeta forward and 13 Jbeta reverse. Using immunoSEQ multiplex PCR, the repertoire was profiled, and TCRdb retains in-frame clones only, with some absent. The repertoire consists of 140,000 to 150,000 clones, with 78% occurring once and the leading ten covering 2% to 3%. Study-wide results and limits: It was taken for granted in presence/absence analyses that sequencing depth across donors was roughly uniform. According to the study, roughly 180 TCR beta chains were cytomegalovirus-associated. Reportedly, a later analysis found an Asian-associated ancestry cluster had fewer N-insertions than the roughly 700-donor mean. Reported results showed that the classifier diagnosed cytomegalovirus status with high specificity and sensitivity.

Sequencing was performed on PBMCs. The clonotype originates from a young woman in good health and CMV-seropositive. The chain carries TRBV5-4 and TRBJ2-2, with 8 positions matching TRBD2. The CDR3 loop is CASSTGLANTGELFF. CDR3 DNA sequence: TGTGCCAGCAGCACGGGACTAGCGAACACCGGGGAGCTGTTTTTT.